The source of this TCR beta chain is a study of OX40 agonist ivuxolimab in advanced cancers. Study-wide results and limits: In the 0.1 to 3.0 mg/kg range, CD4+ and CD8+ blood T cells had expanded clonally by week 6.

In the case of this clone: As yet, its antigen is unknown.

Some clones are missing from TCRdb's copy, which holds only in-frame ones; the method was immunoSEQ multiplex PCR. The table records 42,000 or so clones, over 65% of them present only once. Germline V gene data show CDR1 as LNHDA and CDR2 as SQIVND (reference sequence). The CDR3 is made up of 19 amino acids. With 3 bases clipped from V and 5 bases from J, the junction kept 14 bases outside the gene matches. This clonotype was obtained from an adult with an advanced solid tumor such as melanoma, head and neck, liver or kidney cancer. V is TRBV19 and J is TRBJ2-5; 14 bases match TRBD2. This specimen consisted of CD4+ or CD8+ T cells sorted from blood, obtained in a trial of the OX40 agonist ivuxolimab. This CDR3 is CASSMEGGLAGAQGETQYF. In DNA, the CDR3 is TGTGCCAGTAGTATGGAAGGGGGACTAGCGGGGGCCCAAGGGGAGACCCAGTACTTC.